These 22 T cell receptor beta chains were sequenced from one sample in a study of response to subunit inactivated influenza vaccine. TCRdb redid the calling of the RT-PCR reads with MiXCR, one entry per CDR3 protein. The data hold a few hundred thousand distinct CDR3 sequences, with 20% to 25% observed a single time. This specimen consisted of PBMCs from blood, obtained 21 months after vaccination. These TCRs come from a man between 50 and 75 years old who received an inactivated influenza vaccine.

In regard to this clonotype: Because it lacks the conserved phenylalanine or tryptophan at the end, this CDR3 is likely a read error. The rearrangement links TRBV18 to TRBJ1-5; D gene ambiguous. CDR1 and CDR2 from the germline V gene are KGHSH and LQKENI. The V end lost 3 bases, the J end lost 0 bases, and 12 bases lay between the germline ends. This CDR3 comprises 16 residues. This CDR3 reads CASSPSGSGSNQPQHV. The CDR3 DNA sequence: TGTGCCAGCTCACCTTCCGGAAGCGGTAGCAATCAGCCCCAGCATGTT.

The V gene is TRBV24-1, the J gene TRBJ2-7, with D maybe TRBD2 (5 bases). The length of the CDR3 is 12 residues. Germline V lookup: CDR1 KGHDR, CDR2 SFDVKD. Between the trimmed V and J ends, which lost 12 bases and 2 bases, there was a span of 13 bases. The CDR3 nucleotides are TGTGCCCCACCCGGGAATACCTACGAGCAGTACTTC. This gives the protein CAPPGNTYEQYF.

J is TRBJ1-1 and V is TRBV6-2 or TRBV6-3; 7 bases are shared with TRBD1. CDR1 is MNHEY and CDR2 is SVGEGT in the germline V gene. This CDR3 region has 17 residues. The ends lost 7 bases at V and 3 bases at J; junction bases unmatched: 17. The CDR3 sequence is CASTLEGGPRWDTEAFF. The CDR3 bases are TGTGCCAGCACTCTTGAAGGGGGCCCGAGGTGGGACACTGAAGCTTTCTTT.

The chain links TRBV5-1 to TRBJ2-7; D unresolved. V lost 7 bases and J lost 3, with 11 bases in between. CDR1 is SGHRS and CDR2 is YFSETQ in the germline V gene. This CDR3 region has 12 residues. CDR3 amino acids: CASFKDNYEQYF. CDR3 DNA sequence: TGCGCCAGCTTTAAAGATAACTACGAGCAGTACTTC. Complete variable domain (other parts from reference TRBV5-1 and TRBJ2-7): KAGVTQTPRYLIKTRGQQVTLSCSPISGHRSVSWYQQTPGQGLQFLFEYFSETQRNKGNFPGRFSGRQFSNSRSEMNVSTLELGDSALYLCASFKDNYEQYFGPGTRLTVT.

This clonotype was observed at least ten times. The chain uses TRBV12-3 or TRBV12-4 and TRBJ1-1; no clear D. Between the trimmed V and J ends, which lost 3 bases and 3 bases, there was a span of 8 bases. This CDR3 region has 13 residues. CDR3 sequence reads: CASSFGQHTEAFF. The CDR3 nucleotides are TGTGCCAGCAGTTTTGGGCAGCACACTGAAGCTTTCTTT.

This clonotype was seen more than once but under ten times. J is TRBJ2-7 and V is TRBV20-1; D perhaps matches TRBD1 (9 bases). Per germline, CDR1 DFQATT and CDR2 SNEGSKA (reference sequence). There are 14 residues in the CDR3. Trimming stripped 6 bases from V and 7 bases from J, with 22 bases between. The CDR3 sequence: CSATWGTGTREQYF. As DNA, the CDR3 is TGCAGTGCAACCTGGGGGACAGGGACTAGGGAGCAGTACTTC.

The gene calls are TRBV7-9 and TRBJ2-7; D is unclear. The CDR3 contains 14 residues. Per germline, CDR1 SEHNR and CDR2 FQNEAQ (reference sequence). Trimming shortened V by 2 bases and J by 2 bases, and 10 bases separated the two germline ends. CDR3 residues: CASSLWQYPYEQYF. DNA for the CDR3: TGTGCCAGCAGCTTATGGCAGTACCCCTACGAGCAGTACTTC.

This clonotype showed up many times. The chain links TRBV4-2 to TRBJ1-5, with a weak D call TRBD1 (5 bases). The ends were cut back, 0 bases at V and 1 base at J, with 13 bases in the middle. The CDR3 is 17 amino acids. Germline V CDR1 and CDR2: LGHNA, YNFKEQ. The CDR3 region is CASSQDGQRGSNQPQHF. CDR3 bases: TGTGCCAGCAGCCAAGATGGACAACGGGGAAGCAATCAGCCCCAGCATTTT.

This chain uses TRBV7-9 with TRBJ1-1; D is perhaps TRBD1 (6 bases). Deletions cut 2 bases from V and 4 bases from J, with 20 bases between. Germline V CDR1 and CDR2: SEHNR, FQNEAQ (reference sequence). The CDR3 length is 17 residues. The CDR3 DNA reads TGTGCCAGCAGCTTACGTGTAGGGGGGCATTTGAGCACTGAAGCTTTCTTT. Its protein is CASSLRVGGHLSTEAFF.

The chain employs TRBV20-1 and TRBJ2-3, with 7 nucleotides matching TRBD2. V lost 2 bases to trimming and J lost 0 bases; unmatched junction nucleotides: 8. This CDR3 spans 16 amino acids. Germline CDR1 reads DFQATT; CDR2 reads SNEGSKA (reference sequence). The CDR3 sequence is CSARKSSGSSTDTQYF. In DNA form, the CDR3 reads TGCAGTGCTAGAAAATCTAGCGGTTCAAGCACAGATACGCAGTATTTT.

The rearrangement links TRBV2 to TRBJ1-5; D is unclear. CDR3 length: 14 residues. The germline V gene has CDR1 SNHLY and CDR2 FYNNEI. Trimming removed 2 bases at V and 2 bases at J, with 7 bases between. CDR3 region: CASSESQRNQPQHF. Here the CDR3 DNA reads TGTGCCAGCAGTGAATCCCAGCGCAATCAGCCCCAGCATTTT.

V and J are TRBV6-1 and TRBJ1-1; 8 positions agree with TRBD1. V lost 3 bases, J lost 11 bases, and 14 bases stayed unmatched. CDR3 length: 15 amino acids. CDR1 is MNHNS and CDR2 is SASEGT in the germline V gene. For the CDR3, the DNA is TGTGCCAGCAGTGAGGCCTCAGGGGGCGCGGGGTCGGCTTTCTTT. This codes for CASSEASGGAGSAFF.

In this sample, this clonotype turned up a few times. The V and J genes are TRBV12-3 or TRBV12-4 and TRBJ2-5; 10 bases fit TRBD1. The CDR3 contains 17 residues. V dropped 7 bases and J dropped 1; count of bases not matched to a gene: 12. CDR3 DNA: TGTGCCAGCACCCCGGGACAGGGGTTTAAAGGCCAAGAGACCCAGTACTTC. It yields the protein CASTPGQGFKGQETQYF.

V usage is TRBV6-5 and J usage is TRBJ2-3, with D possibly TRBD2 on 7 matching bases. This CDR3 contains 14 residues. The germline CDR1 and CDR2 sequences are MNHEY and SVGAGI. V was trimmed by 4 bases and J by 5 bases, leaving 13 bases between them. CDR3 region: CASSSRGAGDTQYF. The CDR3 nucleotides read TGTGCCAGCAGTTCCCGGGGGGCCGGAGATACGCAGTATTTT.

The DNA for the CDR3 is TGCGCCAGCAGCCAAGATCAAGCGCGACGGGCTTTCTTT. Residues: CASSQDQARRAFF. The chain is built from TRBV4-3 and TRBJ1-1; no reliable D call. The CDR3 consists of 13 residues. The V gene lost 0 bases and the J gene lost 11 bases, with 13 bases spanning the gap. Germline V gene sequence: CDR1 LGHNA, CDR2 YSLEER.

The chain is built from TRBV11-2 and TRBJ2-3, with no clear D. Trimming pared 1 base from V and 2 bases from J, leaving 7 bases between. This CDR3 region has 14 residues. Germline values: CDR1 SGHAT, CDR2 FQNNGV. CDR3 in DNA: TGTGCCAGCAGCTTAGTGGGGATCACAGATACGCAGTATTTT. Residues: CASSLVGITDTQYF.

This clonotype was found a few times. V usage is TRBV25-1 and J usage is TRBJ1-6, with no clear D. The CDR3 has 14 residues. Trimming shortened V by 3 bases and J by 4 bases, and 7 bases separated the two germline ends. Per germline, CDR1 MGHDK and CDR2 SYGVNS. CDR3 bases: TGTGCCAGCAGTGAGTCCGGGTATAATTCACCCCTCCACTTT. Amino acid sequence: CASSESGYNSPLHF.

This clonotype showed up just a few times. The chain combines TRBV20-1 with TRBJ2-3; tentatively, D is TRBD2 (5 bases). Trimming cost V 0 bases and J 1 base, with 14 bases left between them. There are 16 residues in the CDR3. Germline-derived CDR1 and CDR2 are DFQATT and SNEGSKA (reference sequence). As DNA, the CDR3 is TGCAGTGCTAGAGATCTAGGCGAGGGAGGCACAGATACGCAGTATTTT. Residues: CSARDLGEGGTDTQYF.

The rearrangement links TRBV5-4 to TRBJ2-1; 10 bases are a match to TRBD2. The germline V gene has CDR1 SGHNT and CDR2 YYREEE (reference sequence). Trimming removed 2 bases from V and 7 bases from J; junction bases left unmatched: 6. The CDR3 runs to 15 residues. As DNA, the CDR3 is TGTGCCAGCAGCTTTAAGAGCGGGAGGGCGAATGAGCAGTTCTTC. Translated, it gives CASSFKSGRANEQFF.

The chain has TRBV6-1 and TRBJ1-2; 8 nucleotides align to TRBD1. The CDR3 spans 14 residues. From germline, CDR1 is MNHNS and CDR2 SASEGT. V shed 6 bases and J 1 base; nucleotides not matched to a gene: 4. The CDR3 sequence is CASSGTGVNYGYTF. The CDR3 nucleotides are TGTGCCAGCAGCGGGACAGGAGTTAACTATGGCTACACCTTC.

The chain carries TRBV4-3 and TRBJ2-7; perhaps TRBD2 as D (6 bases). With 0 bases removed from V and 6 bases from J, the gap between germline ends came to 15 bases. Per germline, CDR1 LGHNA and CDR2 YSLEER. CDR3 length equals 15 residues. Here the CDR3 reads CASSQDPGTDAEQYF. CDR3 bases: TGCGCCAGCAGCCAAGATCCTGGGACTGACGCCGAGCAGTACTTC.

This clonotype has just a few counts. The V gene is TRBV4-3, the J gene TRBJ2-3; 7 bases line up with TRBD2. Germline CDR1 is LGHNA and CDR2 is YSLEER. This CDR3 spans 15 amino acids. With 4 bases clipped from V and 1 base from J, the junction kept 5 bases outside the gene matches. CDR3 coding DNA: TGCGCCAGCAGCCGGATCGCGGGGGGCACAGATACGCAGTATTTT. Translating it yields CASSRIAGGTDTQYF.